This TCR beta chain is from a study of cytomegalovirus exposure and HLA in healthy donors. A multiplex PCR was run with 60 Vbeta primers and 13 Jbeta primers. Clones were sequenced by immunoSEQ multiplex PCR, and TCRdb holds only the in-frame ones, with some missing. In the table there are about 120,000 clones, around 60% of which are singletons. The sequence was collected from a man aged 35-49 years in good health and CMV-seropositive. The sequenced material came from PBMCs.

CDR3 sequence (DNA): TGTGCCAGCAACTTTGGGGAGGGAAACACCATATATTTT. It translates to CASNFGEGNTIYF. The chain recombines TRBV2 with TRBJ1-3, with unresolved D. Trimming cost V 7 bases and J 4 bases, with 11 bases left between them. Looked up from germline, CDR1 is SNHLY and CDR2 is FYNNEI. The CDR3 is 13 amino acids.